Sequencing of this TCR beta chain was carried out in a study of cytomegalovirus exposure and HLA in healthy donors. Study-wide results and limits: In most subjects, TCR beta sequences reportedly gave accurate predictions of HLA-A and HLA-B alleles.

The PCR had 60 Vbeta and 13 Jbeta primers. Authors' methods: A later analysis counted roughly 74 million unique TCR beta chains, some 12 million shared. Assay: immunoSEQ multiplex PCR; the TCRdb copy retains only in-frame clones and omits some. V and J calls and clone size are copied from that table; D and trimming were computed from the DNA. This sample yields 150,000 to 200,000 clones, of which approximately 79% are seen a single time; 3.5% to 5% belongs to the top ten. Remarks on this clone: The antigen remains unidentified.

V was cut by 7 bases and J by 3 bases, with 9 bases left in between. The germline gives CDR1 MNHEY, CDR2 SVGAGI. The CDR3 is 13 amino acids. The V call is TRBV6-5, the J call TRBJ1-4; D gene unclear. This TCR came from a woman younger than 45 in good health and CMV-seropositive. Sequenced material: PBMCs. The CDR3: CASMRDANEKLFF. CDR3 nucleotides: TGTGCCAGCATGAGGGATGCTAATGAAAAACTGTTTTTT.